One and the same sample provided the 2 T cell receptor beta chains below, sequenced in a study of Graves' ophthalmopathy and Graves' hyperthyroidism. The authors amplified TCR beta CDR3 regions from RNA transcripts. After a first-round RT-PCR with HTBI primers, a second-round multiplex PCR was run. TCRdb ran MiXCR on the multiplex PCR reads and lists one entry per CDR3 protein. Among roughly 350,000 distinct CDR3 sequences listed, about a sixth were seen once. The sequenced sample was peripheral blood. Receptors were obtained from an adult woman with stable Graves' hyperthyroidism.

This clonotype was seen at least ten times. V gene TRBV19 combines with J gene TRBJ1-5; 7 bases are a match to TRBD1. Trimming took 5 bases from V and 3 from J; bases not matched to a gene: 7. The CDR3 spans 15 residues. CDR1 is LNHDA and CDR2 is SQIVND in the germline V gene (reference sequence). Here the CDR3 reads CASSSTGSANQPQHF. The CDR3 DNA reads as TGTGCCAGTAGTTCGACAGGGTCGGCCAATCAGCCCCAGCATTTT. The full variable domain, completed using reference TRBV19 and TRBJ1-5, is DGGITQSPKYLFRKEGQNVTLSCEQNLNHDAMYWYRQDPGQGLRLIYYSQIVNDFQKGDIAEGYSVSREKKESFPLTVTSAQKNPTAFYLCASSSTGSANQPQHFGDGTRLSIL.

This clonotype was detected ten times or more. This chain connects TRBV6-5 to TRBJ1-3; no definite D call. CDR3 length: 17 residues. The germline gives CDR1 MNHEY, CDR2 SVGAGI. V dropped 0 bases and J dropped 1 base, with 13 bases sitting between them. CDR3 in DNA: TGTGCCAGCAGTTACTCGTTATCCGGGGTATCTGGAAACACCATATATTTT. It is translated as CASSYSLSGVSGNTIYF.